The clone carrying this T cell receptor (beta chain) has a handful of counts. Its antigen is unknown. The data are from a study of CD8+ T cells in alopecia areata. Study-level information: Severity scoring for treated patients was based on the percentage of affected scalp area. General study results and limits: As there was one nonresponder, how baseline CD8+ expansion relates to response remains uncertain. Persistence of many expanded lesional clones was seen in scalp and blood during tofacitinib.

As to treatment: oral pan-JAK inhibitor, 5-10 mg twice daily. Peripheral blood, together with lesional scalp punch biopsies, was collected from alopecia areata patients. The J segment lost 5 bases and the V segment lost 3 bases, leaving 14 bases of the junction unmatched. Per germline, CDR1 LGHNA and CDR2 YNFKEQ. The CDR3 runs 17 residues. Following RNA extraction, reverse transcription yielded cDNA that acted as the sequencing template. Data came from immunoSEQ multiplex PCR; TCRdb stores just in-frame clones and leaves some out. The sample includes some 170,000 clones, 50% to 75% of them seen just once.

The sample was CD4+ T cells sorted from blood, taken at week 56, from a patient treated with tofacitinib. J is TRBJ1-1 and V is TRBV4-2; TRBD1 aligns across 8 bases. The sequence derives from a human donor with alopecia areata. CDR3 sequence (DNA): TGTGCCAGCAGCCACCGGACAGGGAAGATAGAGGGGACTGAAGCTTTCTTT. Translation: CASSHRTGKIEGTEAFF.